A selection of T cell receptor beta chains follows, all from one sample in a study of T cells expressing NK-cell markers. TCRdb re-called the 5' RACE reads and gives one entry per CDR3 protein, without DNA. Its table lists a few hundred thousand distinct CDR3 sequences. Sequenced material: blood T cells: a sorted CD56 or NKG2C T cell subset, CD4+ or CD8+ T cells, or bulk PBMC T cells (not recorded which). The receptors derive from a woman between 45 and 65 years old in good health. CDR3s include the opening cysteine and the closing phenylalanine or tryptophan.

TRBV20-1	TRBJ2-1	CSARGGAGDRFNEQFF
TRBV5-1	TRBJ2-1	CASSFLASQGEQFF
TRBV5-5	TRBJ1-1	CASSLEPQGAGTEAFF
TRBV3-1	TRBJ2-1	CASSPRLADYNEQFF
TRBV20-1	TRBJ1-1	CSALSTGDTEAFF
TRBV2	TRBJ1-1	CASSPRIDTEAFF
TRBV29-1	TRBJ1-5	CSVVGTRAGEPQHF
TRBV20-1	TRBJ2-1	CSASLGRALYNEQFF
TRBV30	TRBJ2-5	CAWRWGGTSGKETQYF
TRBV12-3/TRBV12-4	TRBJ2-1	CASSPIGLAGTNPFF
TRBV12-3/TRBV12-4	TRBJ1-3	CAGAMDSGNTIYF
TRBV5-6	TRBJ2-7	CASSLGRWGANYEQYF
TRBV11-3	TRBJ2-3	CASTGGGLAGERGDTQYF
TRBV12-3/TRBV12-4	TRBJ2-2	CASSPGTRRTGELFF
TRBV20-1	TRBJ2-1	CSARDWASGINEQFF
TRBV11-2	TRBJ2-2	CASSLDRGVFNTGELFF
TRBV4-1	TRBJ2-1	CASSQEMIQRNEQFF
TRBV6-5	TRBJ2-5	CASSTSGGAQETQYF
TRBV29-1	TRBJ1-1	CSVAAWKVDTEAFF
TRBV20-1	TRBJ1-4	CSASVPGANNEKLFF
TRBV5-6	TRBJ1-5	CASSLRGFSNQPQHF
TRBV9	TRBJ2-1	CASSVAFPGTDEQFF
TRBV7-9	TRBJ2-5	CASSLELLETQYF
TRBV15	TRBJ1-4	CATSRCTGRVCEKLFF
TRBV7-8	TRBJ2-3	CASSSPPTRDSTDTQYF
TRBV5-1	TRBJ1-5	CASSESGVQPQHF
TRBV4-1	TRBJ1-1	CASSQENRFVGAFF
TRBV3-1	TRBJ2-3	CASSQGTLAGVGDTQYF
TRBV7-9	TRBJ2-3	CASSFPPGLVTDTQYF
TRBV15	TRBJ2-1	CATSRDRFLGGRASYNEQFF
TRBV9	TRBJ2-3	CASSPDPGDTQYF
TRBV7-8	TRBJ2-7	CATGGGSYEQYF
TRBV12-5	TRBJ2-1	CASGFWREWEQFF
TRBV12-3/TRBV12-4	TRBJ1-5	CASSSGQFRGNQPQHF
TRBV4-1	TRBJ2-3	CASSQNRPDTQYF
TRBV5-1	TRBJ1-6	CASSLGPGSNSPLHF
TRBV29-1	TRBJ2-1	CSVRRDRSYNEQFF
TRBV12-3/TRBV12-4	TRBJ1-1	CASSFGQGVTEAFF
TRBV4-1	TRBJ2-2	CASSQLTGTANTGELFF
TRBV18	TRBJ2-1	CASYQVRPSTTSGSGMEFF